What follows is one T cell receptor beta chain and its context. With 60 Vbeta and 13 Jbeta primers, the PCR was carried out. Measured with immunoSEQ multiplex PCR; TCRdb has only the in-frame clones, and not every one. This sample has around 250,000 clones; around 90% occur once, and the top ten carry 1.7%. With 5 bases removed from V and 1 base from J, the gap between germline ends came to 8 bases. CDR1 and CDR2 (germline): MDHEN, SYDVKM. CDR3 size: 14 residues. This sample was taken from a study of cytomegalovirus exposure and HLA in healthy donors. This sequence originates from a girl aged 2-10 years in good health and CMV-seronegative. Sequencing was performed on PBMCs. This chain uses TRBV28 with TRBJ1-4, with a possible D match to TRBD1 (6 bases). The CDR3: CASSMTGTNEKLFF. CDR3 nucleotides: TGTGCCAGCAGTATGACAGGAACTAATGAAAAACTGTTTTTT. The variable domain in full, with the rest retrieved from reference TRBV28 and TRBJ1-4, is DVKVTQSSRYLVKRTGEKVFLECVQDMDHENMFWYRQDPGLGLRLIYFSYDVKMKEKGDIPEGYSVSREKKERFSLILESASTNQTSMYLCASSMTGTNEKLFFGSGTQLSVL.